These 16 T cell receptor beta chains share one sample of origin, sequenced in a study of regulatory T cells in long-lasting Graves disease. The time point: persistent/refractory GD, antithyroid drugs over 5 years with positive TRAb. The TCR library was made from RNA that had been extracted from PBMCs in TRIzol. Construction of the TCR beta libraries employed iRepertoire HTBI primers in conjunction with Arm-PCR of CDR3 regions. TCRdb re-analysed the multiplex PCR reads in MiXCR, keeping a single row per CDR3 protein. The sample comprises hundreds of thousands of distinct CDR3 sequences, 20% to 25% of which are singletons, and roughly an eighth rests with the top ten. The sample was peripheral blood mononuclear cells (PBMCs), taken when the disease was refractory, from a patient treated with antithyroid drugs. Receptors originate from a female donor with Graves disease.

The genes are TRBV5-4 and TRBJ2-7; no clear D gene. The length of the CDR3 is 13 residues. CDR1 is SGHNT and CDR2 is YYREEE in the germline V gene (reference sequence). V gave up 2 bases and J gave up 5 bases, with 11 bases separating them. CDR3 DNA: TGTGCCAGCAGCTTTCTGGCTGGGGACGAGCAGTACTTC. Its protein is CASSFLAGDEQYF.

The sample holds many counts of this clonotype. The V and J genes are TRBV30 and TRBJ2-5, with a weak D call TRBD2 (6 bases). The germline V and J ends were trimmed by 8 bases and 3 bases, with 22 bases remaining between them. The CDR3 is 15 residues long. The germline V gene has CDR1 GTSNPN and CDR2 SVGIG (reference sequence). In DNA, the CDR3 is TGTGCCCGGACCGCGGGGCTTGGCGGGGAAGAGACCCAGTACTTC. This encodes CARTAGLGGEETQYF. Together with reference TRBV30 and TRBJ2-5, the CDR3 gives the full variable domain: SQTIHQWPATLVQPVGSPLSLECTVEGTSNPNLYWYRQAAGRGLQLLFYSVGIGQISSEVPQNLSASRPQDRQFILSSKKLLLSDSGFYLCARTAGLGGEETQYFGPGTRLLVL.

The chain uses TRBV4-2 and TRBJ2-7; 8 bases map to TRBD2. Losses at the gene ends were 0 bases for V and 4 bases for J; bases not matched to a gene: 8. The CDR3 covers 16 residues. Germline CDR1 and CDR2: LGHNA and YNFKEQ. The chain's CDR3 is CASSQEAGVLTYEQYF. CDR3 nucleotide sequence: TGTGCCAGCAGCCAAGAAGCGGGAGTTCTCACATACGAGCAGTACTTC.

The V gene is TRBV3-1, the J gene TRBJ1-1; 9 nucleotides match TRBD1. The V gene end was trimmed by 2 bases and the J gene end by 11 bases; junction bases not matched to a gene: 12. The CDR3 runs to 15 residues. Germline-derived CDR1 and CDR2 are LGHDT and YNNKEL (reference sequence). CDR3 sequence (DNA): TGTGCCAGCAGCCAACCTCGACAGGGGGTCCGAGGGGCTTTCTTT. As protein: CASSQPRQGVRGAFF.

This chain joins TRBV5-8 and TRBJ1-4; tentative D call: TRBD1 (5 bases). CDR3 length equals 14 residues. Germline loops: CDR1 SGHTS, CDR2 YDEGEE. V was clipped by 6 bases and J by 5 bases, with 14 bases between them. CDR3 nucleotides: TGTGCCAGCACTCCGGGGCGCGGGAATGAAAAACTGTTTTTT. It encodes CASTPGRGNEKLFF.

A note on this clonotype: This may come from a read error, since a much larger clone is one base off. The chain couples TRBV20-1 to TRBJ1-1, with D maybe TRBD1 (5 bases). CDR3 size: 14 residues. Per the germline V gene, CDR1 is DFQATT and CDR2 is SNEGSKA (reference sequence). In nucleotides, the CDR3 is TGCAGTGCTAGATTCCTACAGGTGAACACTCAAGCTTTCTTT. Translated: CSARFLQVNTQAFF.

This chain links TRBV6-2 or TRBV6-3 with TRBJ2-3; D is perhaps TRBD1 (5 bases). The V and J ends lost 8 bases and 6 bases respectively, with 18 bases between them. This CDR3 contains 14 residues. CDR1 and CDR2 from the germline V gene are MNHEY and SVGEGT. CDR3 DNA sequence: TGTGCCAGCGGGGCAGCCCCTTCTAGGGATACGCAGTATTTT. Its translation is CASGAAPSRDTQYF.

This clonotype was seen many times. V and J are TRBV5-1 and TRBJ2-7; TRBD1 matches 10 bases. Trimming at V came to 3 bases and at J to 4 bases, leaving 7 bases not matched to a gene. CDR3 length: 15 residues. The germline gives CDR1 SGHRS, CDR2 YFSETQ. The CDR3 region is CASSSSGQGQYEQYF. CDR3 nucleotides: TGCGCCAGCAGCTCTTCGGGACAGGGGCAATACGAGCAGTACTTC.

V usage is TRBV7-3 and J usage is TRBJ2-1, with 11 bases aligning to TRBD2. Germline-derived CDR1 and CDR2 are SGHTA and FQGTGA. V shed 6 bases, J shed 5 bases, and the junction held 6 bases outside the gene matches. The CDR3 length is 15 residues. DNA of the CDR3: TGTGCCAGCAGTTTTAATAGCGGGAGGGACAATGAGCAGTTCTTC. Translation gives CASSFNSGRDNEQFF.

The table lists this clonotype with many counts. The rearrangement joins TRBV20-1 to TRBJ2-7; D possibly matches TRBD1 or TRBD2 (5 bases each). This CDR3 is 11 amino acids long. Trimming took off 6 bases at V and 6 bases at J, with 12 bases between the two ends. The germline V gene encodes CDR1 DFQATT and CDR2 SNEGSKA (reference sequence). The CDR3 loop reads CSAARDLEQYF. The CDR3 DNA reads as TGCAGTGCCGCAAGGGACCTCGAGCAGTACTTC.

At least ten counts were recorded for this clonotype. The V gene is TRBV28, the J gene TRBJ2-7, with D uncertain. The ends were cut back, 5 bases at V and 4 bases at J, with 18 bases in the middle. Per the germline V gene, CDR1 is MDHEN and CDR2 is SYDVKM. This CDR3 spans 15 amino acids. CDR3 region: CASSPPWPSPYEQYF. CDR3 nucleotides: TGTGCCAGCAGTCCTCCCTGGCCCTCTCCGTACGAGCAGTACTTC.

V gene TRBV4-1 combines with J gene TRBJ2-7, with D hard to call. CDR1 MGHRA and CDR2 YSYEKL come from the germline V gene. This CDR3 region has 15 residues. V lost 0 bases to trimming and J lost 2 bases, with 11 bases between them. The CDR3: CASSQDEVRTYEQYF. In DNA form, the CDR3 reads TGCGCCAGCAGCCAAGATGAGGTCCGTACCTACGAGCAGTACTTC.

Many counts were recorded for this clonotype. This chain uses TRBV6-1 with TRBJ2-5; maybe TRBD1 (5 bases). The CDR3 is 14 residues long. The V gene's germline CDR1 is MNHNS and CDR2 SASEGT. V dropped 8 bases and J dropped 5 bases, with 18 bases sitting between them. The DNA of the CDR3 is TGTGCCAGCGGACCTCAGGGTCGGCGGGAGACCCAGTACTTC. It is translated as CASGPQGRRETQYF.

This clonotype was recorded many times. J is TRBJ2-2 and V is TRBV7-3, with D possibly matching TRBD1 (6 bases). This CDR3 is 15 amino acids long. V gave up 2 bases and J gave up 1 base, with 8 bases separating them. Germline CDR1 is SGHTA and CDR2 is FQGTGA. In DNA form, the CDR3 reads TGTGCCAGCAGCTTAGGGACATGGAACACCGGGGAGCTGTTTTTT. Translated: CASSLGTWNTGELFF.

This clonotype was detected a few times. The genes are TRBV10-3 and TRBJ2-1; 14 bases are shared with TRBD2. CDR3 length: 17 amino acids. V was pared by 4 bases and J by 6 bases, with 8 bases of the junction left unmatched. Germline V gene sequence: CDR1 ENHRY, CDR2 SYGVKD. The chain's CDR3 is CAISARETSGRANEQFF. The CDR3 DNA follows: TGTGCCATCAGTGCCCGCGAGACTAGCGGGAGGGCCAATGAGCAGTTCTTC.

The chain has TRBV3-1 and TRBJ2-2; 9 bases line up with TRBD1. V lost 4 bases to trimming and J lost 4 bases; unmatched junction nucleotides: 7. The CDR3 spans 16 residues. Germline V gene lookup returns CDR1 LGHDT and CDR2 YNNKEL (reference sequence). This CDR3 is CASSPGGTGITGELFF. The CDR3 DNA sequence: TGTGCCAGCAGCCCTGGTGGGACAGGGATCACCGGGGAGCTGTTTTTT.